This TCR beta chain is from a study of OX40 agonist ivuxolimab in advanced cancers. This CDR3 contains 13 residues. The ends were cut back, 3 bases at V and 8 bases at J, with 11 bases in the middle. Germline values: CDR1 PRHDT, CDR2 FYEKMQ (reference sequence). The protocol was immunoSEQ multiplex PCR, while the TCRdb copy is restricted to in-frame clones and leaves out a portion. This table has tens of thousands of clones, approximately 90% appearing once. J is TRBJ2-1 and V is TRBV13; D gene unclear. Material: CD4+ or CD8+ T cells sorted from blood, obtained in a trial of the OX40 agonist ivuxolimab. The TCR sequence derives from an adult with an advanced solid tumor such as melanoma, head and neck, liver or kidney cancer. CDR3 in DNA: TGTGCCAGCAGCTTGAGTTGGACCGATGAGCAGTTCTTC. Its translation: CASSLSWTDEQFF.